A single sample is the source of the 18 T cell receptor beta chains below, sequenced in a study of OX40 agonist ivuxolimab in advanced cancers. The data were produced by immunoSEQ multiplex PCR, yet TCRdb's version contains in-frame clones alone and is incomplete. This table holds 15,000 to 20,000 clones, 70% to 80% found once. The starting material was CD4+ or CD8+ T cells sorted from blood, obtained in a trial of the OX40 agonist ivuxolimab. The receptor set was obtained from an adult with an advanced solid tumor such as melanoma, head and neck, liver or kidney cancer.

The chain recombines TRBV5-1 with TRBJ2-7, with TRBD2 matching over 11 bases. CDR3 length equals 18 residues. V lost 0 bases and J lost 1; bases outside the gene matches: 9. Germline CDR1 is SGHRS and CDR2 is YFSETQ. The CDR3 sequence is CASSLGGQLAGVSYEQYF. In DNA form, the CDR3 reads TGCGCCAGCAGCTTGGGAGGTCAACTAGCGGGGGTTTCCTACGAGCAGTACTTC.

In this sample, this clone is medium-sized. The chain employs TRBV11-2 and TRBJ2-2; 8 nucleotides match TRBD2. V dropped 5 bases and J dropped 0; count of bases not matched to a gene: 2. CDR3 length equals 15 residues. Germline V gene data show CDR1 as SGHAT and CDR2 as FQNNGV. The CDR3 here is CASSPLAANTGELFF. CDR3 in DNA: TGTGCCAGCAGCCCACTAGCGGCGAACACCGGGGAGCTGTTTTTT.

The V and J genes are TRBV6-5 and TRBJ2-7; 13 nucleotides agree with TRBD2. Per the germline V gene, CDR1 is MNHEY and CDR2 is SVGAGI. CDR3 size: 14 residues. J lost 4 bases, V lost 9 bases, and 6 bases had no gene match. The CDR3 spells CASETSGRMYEQYF. The CDR3 bases are TGTGCCAGTGAGACTAGCGGGAGGATGTACGAGCAGTACTTC.

V gene TRBV27 combines with J gene TRBJ2-5, with 10 bases fitting TRBD2. The CDR3 totals 15 residues. Germline V gives CDR1 MNHEY, CDR2 SMNVEV (reference sequence). V was clipped by 7 bases and J by 4 bases; unmatched bases: 9. The CDR3 nucleotides are TGTGCCAGCAAAAGGTCGGCTAGCGGGAGAGAGACCCAGTACTTC. Residues: CASKRSASGRETQYF.

The V call is TRBV27, the J call TRBJ2-2; D gene uncertain. Trimming removed 5 bases at V and 6 bases at J, with 13 bases between. This CDR3 is 14 amino acids long. The V gene's germline CDR1 is MNHEY and CDR2 SMNVEV (reference sequence). The CDR3 coding sequence is TGTGCCAGCAGTCCCGGTTCCGCCGCCGGGGAGCTGTTTTTT. It translates to CASSPGSAAGELFF.

In this sample, this clone turned up once. The chain links TRBV21-1 to TRBJ2-5. TRBV21-1 is labeled a pseudogene. This CDR3 is built from 14 residues. CDR3: CASSNGWPTETQYF. CDR3 DNA: TGTGCCAGCAGCAATGGATGGCCGACGGAGACCCAGTACTTC.

This chain connects TRBV11-1 to TRBJ2-7; 9 bases line up with TRBD1. V lost 3 bases to trimming and J lost 6 bases; unmatched junction nucleotides: 6. The CDR3 totals 14 residues. CDR1 and CDR2 from the germline V gene are SGHAT and FQDESV (reference sequence). Written as DNA, the CDR3 is TGTGCCAGCAGCTTCCCCGGGACAGGGACCGAGCAGTACTTC. This gives the protein CASSFPGTGTEQYF. Supplemented by reference TRBV11-1 and TRBJ2-7, the full variable domain reads EAEVAQSPRYKITEKSQAVAFWCDPISGHATLYWYRQILGQGPELLVQFQDESVVDDSQLPKDRFSAERLKGVDSTLKIQPAELGDSAMYLCASSFPGTGTEQYFGPGTRLTVT.

The chain couples TRBV27 to TRBJ2-7; TRBD1 matches 7 bases. V lost 2 bases to trimming and J lost 5 bases; unmatched junction nucleotides: 6. CDR1 and CDR2 from the germline V gene are MNHEY and SMNVEV (reference sequence). The CDR3 sequence is 14 residues long. CDR3 amino acids: CASSLRGLQNEQYF. CDR3 in DNA: TGTGCCAGCAGTTTAAGGGGGCTGCAGAACGAGCAGTACTTC.

The rearrangement joins TRBV30 to TRBJ1-5; D ambiguous. CDR3 length equals 14 residues. Deletions cut 0 bases from V and 4 bases from J, with 10 bases between. Germline CDR1 GTSNPN, CDR2 SVGIG (reference sequence). This CDR3 reads CAWSVNSGNQPQHF. The CDR3 nucleotides are TGTGCCTGGAGTGTAAACTCCGGGAATCAGCCCCAGCATTTT.

This chain joins TRBV9 and TRBJ2-7, with 7 nucleotides matching TRBD2. V shed 1 base and J 7 bases; nucleotides not matched to a gene: 11. This CDR3 contains 15 residues. Germline V CDR1 and CDR2: SGDLS, YYNGEE. CDR3 in DNA: TGTGCCAGCAGCGTAAGAACGGGTGTCGGGGGGGAGCAGTACTTC. This codes for CASSVRTGVGGEQYF.

In DNA form, the CDR3 reads TGTGCCAGCAGCTTAGCGCGGGAAGGGGGCCGCGACGAGCAGTACTTC. This gives the protein CASSLAREGGRDEQYF. This sequence joins TRBV7-3 and TRBJ2-7; D might be TRBD1 (7 bases). The V gene's germline CDR1 is SGHTA and CDR2 FQGTGA. Trimming removed 2 bases from V and 5 bases from J, with 19 bases in between. The CDR3 totals 16 residues.

This clone was recorded a few times. The genes are TRBV28 and TRBJ1-1; 9 bases fit TRBD1. Germline lookup yields CDR1 MDHEN and CDR2 SYDVKM. J was trimmed by 5 bases and V by 3 bases; bases with no gene match: 4. The CDR3 runs to 14 residues. CDR3 loop: CASSLVDRGTEAFF. The CDR3, as DNA: TGTGCCAGCAGTTTGGTAGACAGGGGGACTGAAGCTTTCTTT.

Worth noting for this clone: The sample holds other DNA sequences that translate to the same CDR3. V and J are TRBV19 and TRBJ1-2; D is undetermined. This CDR3 contains 11 residues. The ends were cut back, 4 bases at V and 5 bases at J, with 5 bases in the middle. CDR1 and CDR2 from the germline V gene are LNHDA and SQIVND (reference sequence). The CDR3 here is CASSTPYGYTF. CDR3 DNA sequence: TGTGCCAGTAGTACCCCTTATGGCTACACCTTC.

V usage is TRBV5-1 and J usage is TRBJ2-2; 8 positions agree with TRBD1. V shed 4 bases and J 4 bases; nucleotides not matched to a gene: 9. The germline V gene encodes CDR1 SGHRS and CDR2 YFSETQ. This CDR3 has 16 residues. CDR3 sequence: CASSPLGQAGTGELFF. CDR3 nucleotides: TGCGCCAGCAGCCCCTTGGGACAGGCCGGCACCGGGGAGCTGTTTTTT.

This chain connects TRBV6-5 to TRBJ2-7, with TRBD1 matching 7 bases. There are 12 residues in the CDR3. The germline gives CDR1 MNHEY, CDR2 SVGAGI. The V segment lost 6 bases and the J segment 3 bases; nucleotides outside the gene matches: 2. DNA for the CDR3: TGTGCCAGCAGGAGGGGGCACTACGAGCAGTACTTC. Residues: CASRRGHYEQYF.

The V and J genes are TRBV28 and TRBJ1-2, with 7 bases identical to TRBD1. The CDR3 covers 16 residues. Germline CDR1 MDHEN, CDR2 SYDVKM. The ends lost 3 bases at V and 2 bases at J; junction bases unmatched: 9. As DNA, the CDR3 is TGTGCCAGCAGTTTGTCCGAGGGGGCAGGGAACTATGGCTACACCTTC. Residues: CASSLSEGAGNYGYTF.

This rearrangement joins TRBV28 to TRBJ1-5; D possibly corresponds to TRBD1 (5 bases). The CDR3 consists of 13 residues. V was shortened by 6 bases and J by 7 bases, with 13 bases between the two germline ends. The germline gives CDR1 MDHEN, CDR2 SYDVKM. CDR3 amino acids: CASSGAGRQPQHF. DNA of the CDR3: TGTGCCAGCAGCGGGGCGGGGCGGCAGCCCCAGCATTTT. Together with reference TRBV28 and TRBJ1-5, the CDR3 gives the full variable domain: DVKVTQSSRYLVKRTGEKVFLECVQDMDHENMFWYRQDPGLGLRLIYFSYDVKMKEKGDIPEGYSVSREKKERFSLILESASTNQTSMYLCASSGAGRQPQHFGDGTRLSIL.

This clone is medium-sized within its sample. CDR3 coding DNA: TGCGCCAGCAGCTCGACTAGCGGGAGTTACGAGCAGTACTTC. It specifies CASSSTSGSYEQYF. The chain combines TRBV5-1 with TRBJ2-7, with 12 bases matching TRBD2. This CDR3 has 14 residues. Germline CDR1 SGHRS, CDR2 YFSETQ. Germline trimming cut 3 bases from V and 4 bases from J; bases unmatched to any gene: 2.